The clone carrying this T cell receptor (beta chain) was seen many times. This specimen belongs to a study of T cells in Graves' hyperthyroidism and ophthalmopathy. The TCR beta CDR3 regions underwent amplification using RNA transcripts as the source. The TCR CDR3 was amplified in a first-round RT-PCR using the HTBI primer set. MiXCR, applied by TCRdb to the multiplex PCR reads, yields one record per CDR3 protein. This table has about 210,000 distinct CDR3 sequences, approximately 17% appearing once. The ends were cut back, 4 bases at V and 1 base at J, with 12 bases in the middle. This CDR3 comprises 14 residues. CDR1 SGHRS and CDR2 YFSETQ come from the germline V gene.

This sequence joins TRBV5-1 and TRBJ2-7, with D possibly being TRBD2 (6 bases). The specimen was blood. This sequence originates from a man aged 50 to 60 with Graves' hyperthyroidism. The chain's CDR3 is CASSPPGTSYEQYF. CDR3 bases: TGCGCCAGCAGCCCCCCCGGGACTTCCTACGAGCAGTACTTC.